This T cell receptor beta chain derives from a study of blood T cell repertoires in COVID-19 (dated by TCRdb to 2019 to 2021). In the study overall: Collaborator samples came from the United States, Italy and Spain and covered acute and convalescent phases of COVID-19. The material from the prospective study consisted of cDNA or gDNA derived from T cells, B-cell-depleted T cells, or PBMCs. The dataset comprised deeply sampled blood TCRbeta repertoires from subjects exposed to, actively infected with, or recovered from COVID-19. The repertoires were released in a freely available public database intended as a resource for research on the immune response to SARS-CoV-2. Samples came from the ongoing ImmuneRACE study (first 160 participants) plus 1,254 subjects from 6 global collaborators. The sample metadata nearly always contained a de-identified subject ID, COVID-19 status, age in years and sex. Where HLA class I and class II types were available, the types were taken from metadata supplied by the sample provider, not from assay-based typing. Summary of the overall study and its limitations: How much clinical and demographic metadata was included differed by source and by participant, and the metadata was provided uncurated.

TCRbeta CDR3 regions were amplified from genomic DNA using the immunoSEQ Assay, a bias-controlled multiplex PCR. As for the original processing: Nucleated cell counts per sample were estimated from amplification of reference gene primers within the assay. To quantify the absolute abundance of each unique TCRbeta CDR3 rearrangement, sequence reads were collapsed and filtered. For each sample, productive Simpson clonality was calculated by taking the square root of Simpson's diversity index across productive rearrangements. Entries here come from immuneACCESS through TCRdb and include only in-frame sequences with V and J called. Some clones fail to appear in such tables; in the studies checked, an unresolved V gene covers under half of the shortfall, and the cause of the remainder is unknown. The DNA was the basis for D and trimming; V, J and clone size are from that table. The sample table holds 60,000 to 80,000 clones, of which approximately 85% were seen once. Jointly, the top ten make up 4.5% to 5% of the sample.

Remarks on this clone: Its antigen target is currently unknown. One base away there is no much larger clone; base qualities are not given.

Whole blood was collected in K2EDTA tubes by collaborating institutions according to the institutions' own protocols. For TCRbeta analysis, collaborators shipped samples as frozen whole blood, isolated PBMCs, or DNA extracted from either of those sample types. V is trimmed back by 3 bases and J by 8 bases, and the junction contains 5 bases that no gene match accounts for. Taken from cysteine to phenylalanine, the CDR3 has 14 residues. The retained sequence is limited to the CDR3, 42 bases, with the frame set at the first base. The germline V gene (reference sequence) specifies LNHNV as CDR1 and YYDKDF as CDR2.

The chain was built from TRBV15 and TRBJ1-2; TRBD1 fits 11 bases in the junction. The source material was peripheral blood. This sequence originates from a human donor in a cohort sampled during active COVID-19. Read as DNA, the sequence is TGTGCCACCAGCAGCGGACAGGGGGCGACCGGCTACACCTTC. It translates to CATSSGQGATGYTF. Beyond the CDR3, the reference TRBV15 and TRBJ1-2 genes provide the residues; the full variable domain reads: DAMVIQNPRYQVTQFGKPVTLSCSQTLNHNVMYWYQQKSSQAPKLLFHYYDKDFNNEADTPDNFQSRRPNTSFCFLDIRSPGLGDTAMYLCATSSGQGATGYTFGSGTRLTVV.